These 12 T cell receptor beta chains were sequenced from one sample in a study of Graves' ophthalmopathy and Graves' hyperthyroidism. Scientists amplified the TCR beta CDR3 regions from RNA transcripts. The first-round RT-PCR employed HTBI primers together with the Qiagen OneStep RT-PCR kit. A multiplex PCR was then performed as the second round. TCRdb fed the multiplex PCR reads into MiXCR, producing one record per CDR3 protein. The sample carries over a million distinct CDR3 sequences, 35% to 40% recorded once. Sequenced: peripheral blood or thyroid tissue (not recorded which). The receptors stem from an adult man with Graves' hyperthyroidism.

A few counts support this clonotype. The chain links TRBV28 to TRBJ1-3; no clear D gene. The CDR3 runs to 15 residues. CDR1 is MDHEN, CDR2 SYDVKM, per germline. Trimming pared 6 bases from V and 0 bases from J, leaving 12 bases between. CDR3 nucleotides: TGTGCCAGCAGAACCCCTAGAAACTCTGGAAACACCATATATTTT. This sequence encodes CASRTPRNSGNTIYF.

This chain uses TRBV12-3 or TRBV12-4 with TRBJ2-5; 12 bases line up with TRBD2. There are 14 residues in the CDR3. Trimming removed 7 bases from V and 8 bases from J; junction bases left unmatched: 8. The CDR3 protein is CASNKLAGGETQYF. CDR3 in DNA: TGTGCCAGCAACAAACTAGCGGGAGGTGAAACCCAGTACTTC.

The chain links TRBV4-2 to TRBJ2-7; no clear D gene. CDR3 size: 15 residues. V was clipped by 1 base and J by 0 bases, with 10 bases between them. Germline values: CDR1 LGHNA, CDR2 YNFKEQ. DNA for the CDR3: TGTGCCAGCAGCCAAGGTTCGCTCAGCTCCTACGAGCAGTACTTC. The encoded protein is CASSQGSLSSYEQYF.

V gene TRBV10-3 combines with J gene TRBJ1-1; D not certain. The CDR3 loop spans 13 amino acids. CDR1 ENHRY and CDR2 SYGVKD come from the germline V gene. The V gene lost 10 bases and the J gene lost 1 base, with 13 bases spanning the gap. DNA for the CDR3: TGTGCCACCTTCCCAGCAGGGAACACTGAAGCTTTCTTT. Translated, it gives CATFPAGNTEAFF.

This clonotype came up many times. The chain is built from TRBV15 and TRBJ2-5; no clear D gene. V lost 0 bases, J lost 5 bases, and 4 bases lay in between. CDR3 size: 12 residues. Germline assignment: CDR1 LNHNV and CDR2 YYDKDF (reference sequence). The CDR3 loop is CATSRDIETQYF. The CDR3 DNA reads TGTGCCACCAGCAGAGATATCGAGACCCAGTACTTC.

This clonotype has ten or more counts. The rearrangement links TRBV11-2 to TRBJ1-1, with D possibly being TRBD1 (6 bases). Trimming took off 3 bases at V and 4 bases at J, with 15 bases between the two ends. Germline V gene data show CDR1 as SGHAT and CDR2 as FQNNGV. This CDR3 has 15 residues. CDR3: CASSFVPGGITEAFF. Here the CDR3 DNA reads TGTGCCAGCAGCTTCGTCCCGGGGGGCATCACTGAAGCTTTCTTT.

CDR3 in amino acids: CASSSKGPTGNTIYF. DNA for the CDR3: TGTGCCAGCAGCTCAAAAGGGCCCACGGGAAACACCATATATTTT. This sequence joins TRBV7-2 and TRBJ1-3; D gene uncertain. Per germline, CDR1 SGHTA and CDR2 FQGNSA. This CDR3 region has 15 residues. Deletions cut 4 bases from V and 4 bases from J, with 14 bases between. The complete variable domain, with remaining parts taken from reference TRBV7-2 and TRBJ1-3, reads GAGVSQSPSNKVTEKGKDVELRCDPISGHTALYWYRQSLGQGLEFLIYFQGNSAPDKSGLPSDRFSAERTGGSVSTLTIQRTQQEDSAVYLCASSSKGPTGNTIYFGEGSWLTVV.

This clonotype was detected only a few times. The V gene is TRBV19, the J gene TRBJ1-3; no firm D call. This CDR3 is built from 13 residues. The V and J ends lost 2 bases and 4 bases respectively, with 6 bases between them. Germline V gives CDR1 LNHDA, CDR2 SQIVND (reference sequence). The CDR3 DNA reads TGTGCCAGTAGTATAATGTTCGGAAACACCATATATTTT. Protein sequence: CASSIMFGNTIYF.

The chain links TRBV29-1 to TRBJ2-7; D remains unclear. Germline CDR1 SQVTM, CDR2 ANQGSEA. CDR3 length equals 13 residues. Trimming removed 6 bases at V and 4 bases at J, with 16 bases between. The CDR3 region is CSVLSGFAYEQYF. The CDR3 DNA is TGCAGCGTCCTCTCTGGGTTTGCATACGAGCAGTACTTC.

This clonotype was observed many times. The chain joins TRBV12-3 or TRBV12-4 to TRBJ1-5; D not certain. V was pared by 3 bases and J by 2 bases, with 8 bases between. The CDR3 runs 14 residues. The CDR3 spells CASSLRRGNQPQHF. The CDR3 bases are TGTGCCAGCAGTTTGCGCCGGGGCAATCAGCCCCAGCATTTT.

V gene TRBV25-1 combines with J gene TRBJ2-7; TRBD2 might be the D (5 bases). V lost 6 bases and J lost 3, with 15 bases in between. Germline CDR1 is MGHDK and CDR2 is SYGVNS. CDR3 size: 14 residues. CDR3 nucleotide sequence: TGTGCCAGCAGGGCCCCGGGAAGAGGCTACGAGCAGTACTTC. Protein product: CASRAPGRGYEQYF.

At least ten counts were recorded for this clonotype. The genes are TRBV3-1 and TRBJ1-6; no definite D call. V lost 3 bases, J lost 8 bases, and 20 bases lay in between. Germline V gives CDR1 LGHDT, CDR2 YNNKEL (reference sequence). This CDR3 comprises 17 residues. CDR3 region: CASSQTDRVFVDSPLHF. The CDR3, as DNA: TGTGCCAGCAGCCAGACGGACCGTGTCTTCGTTGATTCACCCCTCCACTTT.